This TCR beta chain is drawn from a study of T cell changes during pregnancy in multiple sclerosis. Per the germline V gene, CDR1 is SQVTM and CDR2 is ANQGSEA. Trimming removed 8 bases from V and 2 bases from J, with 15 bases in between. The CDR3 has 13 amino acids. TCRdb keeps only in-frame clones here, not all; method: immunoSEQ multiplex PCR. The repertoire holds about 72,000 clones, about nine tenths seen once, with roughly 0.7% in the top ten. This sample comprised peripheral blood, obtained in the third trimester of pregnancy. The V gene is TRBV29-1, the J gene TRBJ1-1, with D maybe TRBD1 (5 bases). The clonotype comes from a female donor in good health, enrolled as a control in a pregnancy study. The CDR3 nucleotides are TGCAGCCGCGGGAAGGGACTTAACACTGAAGCTTTCTTT. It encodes CSRGKGLNTEAFF.